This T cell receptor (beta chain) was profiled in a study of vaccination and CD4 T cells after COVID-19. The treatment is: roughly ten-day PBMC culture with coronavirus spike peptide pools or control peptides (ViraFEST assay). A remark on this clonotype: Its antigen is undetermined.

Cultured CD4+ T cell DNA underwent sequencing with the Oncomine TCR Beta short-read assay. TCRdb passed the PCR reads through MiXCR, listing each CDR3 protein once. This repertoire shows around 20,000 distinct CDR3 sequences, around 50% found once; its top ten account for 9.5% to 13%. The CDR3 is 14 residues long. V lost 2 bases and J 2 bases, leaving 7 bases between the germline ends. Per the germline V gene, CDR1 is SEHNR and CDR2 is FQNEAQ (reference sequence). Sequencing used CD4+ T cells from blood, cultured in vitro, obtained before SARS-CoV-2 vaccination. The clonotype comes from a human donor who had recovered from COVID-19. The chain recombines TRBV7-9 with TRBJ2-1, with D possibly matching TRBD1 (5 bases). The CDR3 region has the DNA TGTGCCAGCAGCTTATCAGGGACCTACAATGAGCAGTTCTTC. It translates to CASSLSGTYNEQFF.